A single sample gave rise to the 24 T cell receptor beta chains below, sequenced in a study of OX40 agonist ivuxolimab in advanced cancers. Sequencing used immunoSEQ multiplex PCR; TCRdb keeps in-frame clones, though not all of them. The sample includes tens of thousands of clones, approximately 80% of them seen just once. The material was CD4+ or CD8+ T cells sorted from blood, obtained in a trial of the OX40 agonist ivuxolimab. Receptors originate from an adult with an advanced solid tumor such as melanoma, head and neck, liver or kidney cancer.

In DNA form, the CDR3 reads TGTGCCAGCAGCTTTGAGCGGCGTAGCACAGATACGCAGTATTTT. Translating gives CASSFERRSTDTQYF. The rearrangement links TRBV7-8 to TRBJ2-3, with a weak D call TRBD2 (5 bases). Trimming stripped 3 bases from V and 0 bases from J, with 10 bases between. Germline-derived CDR1 and CDR2 are SGHVS and FQNEAQ. CDR3 length: 15 amino acids.

The V gene is TRBV19, the J gene TRBJ1-5; D is ambiguous. Germline assignment: CDR1 LNHDA and CDR2 SQIVND (reference sequence). The CDR3 is 15 amino acids. Trimming pared 1 base from V and 0 bases from J, leaving 7 bases between. The CDR3 sequence is CASSIGQSSNQPQHF. The DNA of the CDR3 is TGTGCCAGTAGTATAGGGCAGAGTAGCAATCAGCCCCAGCATTTT.

This chain joins TRBV5-1 and TRBJ2-5; D may match TRBD1 or TRBD2 (6 bases each). V was trimmed by 4 bases and J by 1 base, leaving 14 bases between them. This CDR3 spans 15 amino acids. Germline V gene data show CDR1 as SGHRS and CDR2 as YFSETQ. Here the CDR3 reads CASSLTGGLQETQYF. Written as DNA, the CDR3 is TGCGCCAGCAGCCTAACCGGGGGCCTCCAAGAGACCCAGTACTTC.

The chain uses TRBV7-9 and TRBJ2-5; D ambiguous. The CDR3 is 15 residues long. V was trimmed by 1 base and J by 1 base, leaving 10 bases between them. Germline V lookup: CDR1 SEHNR, CDR2 FQNEAQ (reference sequence). This CDR3 is CASSLGNSVQETQYF. Written as DNA, the CDR3 is TGTGCCAGCAGCTTAGGTAACTCCGTCCAAGAGACCCAGTACTTC.

This clone has only a few counts. The rearrangement joins TRBV7-6 to TRBJ2-7; no clear D gene. Germline V lookup: CDR1 SGHVS, CDR2 FNYEAQ. This CDR3 is built from 14 residues. Trimming took 3 bases from V and 6 from J, leaving 15 bases between them. For the CDR3, the DNA is TGTGCCAGCAGCTTGGACGTGGGTGTTCGCGAGCAGTACTTC. This gives the protein CASSLDVGVREQYF.

The chain combines TRBV5-5 with TRBJ1-2; maybe TRBD1 (5 bases). The CDR3 consists of 18 residues. V shed 0 bases and J shed 0 bases, with 18 bases lying between them. Germline loops: CDR1 SGHKS, CDR2 YYEKEE (reference sequence). Here the CDR3 DNA reads TGTGCCAGCAGCTTGGCCGCTTCTCCCGCAGGGCCTAACTATGGCTACACCTTC. Encoded protein: CASSLAASPAGPNYGYTF.

The chain has TRBV5-1 and TRBJ1-2; 10 nucleotides line up with TRBD1. Germline V gene data show CDR1 as SGHRS and CDR2 as YFSETQ. J gave up 1 base and V 5 bases, and 2 bases lay outside the gene matches. This CDR3 has 14 residues. In DNA, the CDR3 is TGCGCCAGCAGTGGACAGGGGGGTAACTATGGCTACACCTTC. Translated: CASSGQGGNYGYTF.

The rearrangement links TRBV11-1 to TRBJ2-7; 14 bases are a match to TRBD2. Germline V gene data show CDR1 as SGHAT and CDR2 as FQDESV (reference sequence). Trimming removed 5 bases from V and 7 bases from J; junction bases left unmatched: 13. This CDR3 spans 17 amino acids. CDR3 DNA: TGTGCCAGCAGCGCCCCGGGACTAGCGGGAGCCGTGGGGGAGCAGTACTTC. This gives the protein CASSAPGLAGAVGEQYF.

V usage is TRBV27 and J usage is TRBJ1-1; D not resolved. V was clipped by 4 bases and J by 1 base, with 10 bases between them. Germline values: CDR1 MNHEY, CDR2 SMNVEV (reference sequence). CDR3 size: 14 residues. The CDR3 protein is CASSSPLKNTEAFF. The CDR3 nucleotides read TGTGCCAGCAGTTCGCCACTGAAGAACACTGAAGCTTTCTTT.

The chain combines TRBV4-1 with TRBJ1-2; a weak D match, TRBD1 (5 bases). CDR1 and CDR2 (germline): MGHRA, YSYEKL. The length of the CDR3 is 13 residues. Trimming cost V 5 bases and J 2 bases, with 9 bases left between them. CDR3 region: CASSTTENYGYTF. CDR3 nucleotides: TGCGCCAGCAGCACGACAGAAAACTATGGCTACACCTTC.

The genes are TRBV6-4 and TRBJ1-2; 9 nucleotides line up with TRBD1. Germline V CDR1 and CDR2: MRHNA, SNTAGT. The CDR3 loop spans 15 amino acids. With 2 bases clipped from V and 6 bases from J, the junction kept 7 bases outside the gene matches. The CDR3 DNA reads as TGTGCCAGCAGTGACAGGGACAGGGAACGAGATGGCTACACCTTC. Protein: CASSDRDRERDGYTF.

The rearrangement joins TRBV9 to TRBJ2-1, with 9 bases that match TRBD2. This CDR3 comprises 16 residues. With V trimmed by 0 bases and J by 2 bases, 3 bases remained unmatched. Germline V gene lookup returns CDR1 SGDLS and CDR2 YYNGEE. This CDR3 reads CASSVAAGGPYNEQFF. The DNA of the CDR3 is TGTGCCAGCAGCGTAGCGGCGGGGGGGCCCTACAATGAGCAGTTCTTC.

In its sample, this clone was seen once. V and J are TRBV5-3 and TRBJ1-6; 7 bases agree with TRBD1. TRBV5-3 carries the ORF label, with uncertain function. V was pared by 4 bases and J by 10 bases, with 11 bases of the junction left unmatched. CDR3 length: 15 amino acids. The CDR3 DNA is TGTGCCAGAAGCCCCGGGACAGTGATCGGATCACCCCTCCACTTT. It specifies CARSPGTVIGSPLHF.

This clone has only a few counts. The junction does not match germline at one end; this may be a read error. This chain connects TRBV2 to TRBJ2-3; 7 bases align to TRBD1. The CDR3 covers 16 residues. CDR1 SNHLY and CDR2 FYNNEI come from the germline V gene. CDR3 nucleotides: TGTGCCAGCAGGGAAGACACAGGGGTCCGCACAGATACGCAGTATTTT. It specifies CASREDTGVRTDTQYF.

V usage is TRBV19 and J usage is TRBJ1-2, with D tentatively TRBD1 (6 bases). Trimming removed 7 bases at V and 0 bases at J, with 21 bases between. This CDR3 is built from 17 residues. In germline, CDR1 is LNHDA, CDR2 SQIVND (reference sequence). CDR3 sequence: CASMVRTVQTANYGYTF. The DNA of the CDR3 is TGTGCCAGTATGGTCCGGACAGTCCAAACAGCTAACTATGGCTACACCTTC.

The rearrangement links TRBV30 to TRBJ2-2, with D possibly TRBD2 on 6 matching bases. The CDR3 has 14 amino acids. The V end was cut by 4 bases, the J end by 4 bases, with 13 bases between. Germline V gene lookup returns CDR1 GTSNPN and CDR2 SVGIG (reference sequence). CDR3 nucleotides: TGTGCCTGGACCCCCCGGGGGATCACCGGGGAGCTGTTTTTT. This translates into CAWTPRGITGELFF.

The rearrangement links TRBV25-1 to TRBJ1-2; D uncertain. Between the trimmed V and J ends, which lost 2 bases and 4 bases, there was a span of 5 bases. This CDR3 has 12 residues. In germline, CDR1 is MGHDK, CDR2 SYGVNS. The CDR3 is CASSEGSYGYTF. The CDR3 coding sequence is TGTGCCAGCAGTGAAGGTAGCTATGGCTACACCTTC.

The rearrangement links TRBV9 to TRBJ2-1; 9 positions agree with TRBD2. J lost 8 bases, V lost 0 bases, and 6 bases had no gene match. In germline, CDR1 is SGDLS, CDR2 YYNGEE. The CDR3 is made up of 15 amino acids. The CDR3 DNA reads TGTGCCAGCAGCGTAGCTGTGGGACTAGCTTATGAGCAGTTCTTC. This encodes CASSVAVGLAYEQFF. Based on the CDR3 plus reference TRBV9 and TRBJ2-1, the full variable domain is DSGVTQTPKHLITATGQRVTLRCSPRSGDLSVYWYQQSLDQGLQFLIQYYNGEERAKGNILERFSAQQFPDLHSELNLSSLELGDSALYFCASSVAVGLAYEQFFGPGTRLTVL.

The chain's CDR3 is CASSIGRSFPGELFF. CDR3 nucleotide sequence: TGTGCCAGTAGTATCGGGCGAAGTTTTCCCGGGGAGCTGTTTTTT. The chain carries TRBV19 and TRBJ2-2; D ambiguous. Germline values: CDR1 LNHDA, CDR2 SQIVND (reference sequence). The CDR3 loop spans 15 amino acids. V dropped 3 bases and J dropped 6 bases, with 14 bases sitting between them.

CDR3 sequence: CASRPGGRNGYTF. In DNA form, the CDR3 reads TGTGCCAGCAGACCCGGGGGGCGTAATGGCTACACCTTC. This chain joins TRBV6-5 and TRBJ1-2, with D tentatively TRBD1 (6 bases). The CDR3 extends over 13 amino acids. Germline V lookup: CDR1 MNHEY, CDR2 SVGAGI. The ends were cut back, 6 bases at V and 6 bases at J, with 14 bases in the middle.

As regards this clone: Within the sample, other DNA sequences also encode this same CDR3. The genes are TRBV18 and TRBJ2-2; D remains ambiguous. Trimming cost V 0 bases and J 4 bases, with 3 bases left between them. The CDR3 is 13 amino acids. Germline CDR1 is KGHSH and CDR2 is LQKENI. This chain's CDR3 is CASSPPSTGELFF. In DNA form, the CDR3 reads TGTGCCAGCTCACCACCCTCCACCGGGGAGCTGTTTTTT.

The V gene is TRBV6-1, the J gene TRBJ1-1, with D perhaps matching TRBD1 (5 bases). CDR1 is MNHNS and CDR2 is SASEGT in the germline V gene. The CDR3 has 14 residues. Deletions cut 7 bases from V and 0 bases from J, with 12 bases between. The CDR3 coding sequence is TGTGCCAGCACTTTGGGACCTTTGAACACTGAAGCTTTCTTT. It is translated as CASTLGPLNTEAFF.

The CDR3 DNA reads as TGTGCCATCAGTGATCAGCGGAGGGACACAGATACGCAGTATTTT. Protein product: CAISDQRRDTDTQYF. The chain recombines TRBV10-3 with TRBJ2-3; a possible D gene is TRBD2 (6 bases). V was trimmed by 3 bases and J by 2 bases, leaving 12 bases between them. Per the germline V gene, CDR1 is ENHRY and CDR2 is SYGVKD. The CDR3 spans 15 residues.

The V and J genes are TRBV12-5 and TRBJ1-1, with TRBD1 as a possible D gene (5 bases). V lost 4 bases, J lost 3 bases, and 21 bases lay in between. The CDR3 is made up of 17 amino acids. Germline V gene sequence: CDR1 LGHNT, CDR2 FRNRAP. The CDR3 nucleotides read TGTGCTAGTGGTTCAACGATTGACAGTTTAGCTTACACTGAAGCTTTCTTT. As protein: CASGSTIDSLAYTEAFF.